This TCR beta chain was observed in a study of vaccination and CD4 T cells after COVID-19. Overall study context: Six males and four females, two of them Hispanic, were enrolled as convalescents. Overlapping spike peptides served as the stimulus for the cells. These peptides came from SARS-CoV-2 and from the common cold coronaviruses HCoV-NL63, HCoV-OC43 and HCoV-229E.

Germline loops: CDR1 SGHTA, CDR2 FQGNSA. V was clipped by 1 base and J by 0 bases, with 9 bases between them. CDR3 length: 15 amino acids. On this clonotype: The antigen is not known.

Scientists ran DNA taken from cultured CD4+ T cells through the Oncomine TCR Beta short-read assay for sequencing. Genomic DNA from cultured CD4+ T cells was extracted. TCRdb independently ran MiXCR on the PCR reads; one entry per CDR3 protein. This repertoire shows some 25,000 distinct CDR3 sequences, around 60% found once; its top ten account for around 17%. The sample's treatment: roughly 11-day PBMC culture with coronavirus spike peptide pools or control peptides (ViraFEST assay). This sequence was found in a human donor who received a COVID-19 vaccine. Source: CD4+ T cells from blood, cultured in vitro, taken after SARS-CoV-2 vaccination. This rearrangement joins TRBV7-2 to TRBJ1-2; maybe TRBD1 (5 bases). The CDR3 sequence is CASSLGGTPNYGYTF. CDR3 coding DNA: TGTGCCAGCAGCTTAGGGGGGACCCCTAACTATGGCTACACCTTC. Combining the CDR3 with reference TRBV7-2 and TRBJ1-2 gives the whole variable domain GAGVSQSPSNKVTEKGKDVELRCDPISGHTALYWYRQSLGQGLEFLIYFQGNSAPDKSGLPSDRFSAERTGGSVSTLTIQRTQQEDSAVYLCASSLGGTPNYGYTFGSGTRLTVV.